The rows below give T cell receptor beta chains drawn from one sample of a study of OX40 agonist ivuxolimab in advanced cancers. Data came from immunoSEQ multiplex PCR; TCRdb stores just in-frame clones and leaves some out. The repertoire includes 45,000 to 55,000 clones, roughly four fifths of them detected once, and 1.5% to 2% sits in the top ten. Sample: CD4+ or CD8+ T cells sorted from blood, taken in a trial of the OX40 agonist ivuxolimab. The receptors shown here come from an adult with an advanced solid tumor such as melanoma, head and neck, liver or kidney cancer. Each CDR3 is given with its conserved first and last residue. A D gene is named only where the DNA matches it firmly. Clone size appears in some rows only: once, few, many, or a class for an expanded clone.

TGTGCCAGCAGCCCCCGGGTCCAAGGACCAGATACGCAGTATTTT | CASSPRVQGPDTQYF | TRBJ2-3 | . | TRBV5-4 | .
TGCGCCAGCAGTGGGGGTGCCAAAAACATTCAGTACTTC | CASSGGAKNIQYF | TRBJ2-4 | . | TRBV5-1 | .
TGTGCCAGCAGCGTACACCCCCTCGGCTCCGAGCAGTTCTTC | CASSVHPLGSEQFF | TRBJ2-1 | . | TRBV9 | .
TGCAGCGTTGCAGGGACAGGGAGGACCGGGGAGCTGTTTTTT | CSVAGTGRTGELFF | TRBJ2-2 | . | TRBV29-1 | TRBD1
TGTGCCAGCAGCAAACTGACAGCAAGTTCCTACGAGCAGTACTTC | CASSKLTASSYEQYF | TRBJ2-7 | . | TRBV7-8 | .
TGTGCCAGCAGCCCGTCCCTCGCTAGCGGGAGGGTCTCCTACAATGAGCAGTTCTTC | CASSPSLASGRVSYNEQFF | TRBJ2-1 | . | TRBV13 | TRBD2
TGTGCCAGCAGTCCGGGGGGTAGCGGGAGGCTTGTAGATACGCAGTATTTT | CASSPGGSGRLVDTQYF | TRBJ2-3 | . | TRBV27 | TRBD2
TGTGCCAGCAGCAACCGGGACAGGGACAATCAGCCCCAGCATTTT | CASSNRDRDNQPQHF | TRBJ1-5 | few | TRBV4-2 | TRBD1
TGTGCCAGCTCTCCTAGCGGGAGAGCCTACAATGAGCAGTTCTTC | CASSPSGRAYNEQFF | TRBJ2-1 | . | TRBV18 | TRBD2
TGCGCCAGCAGCTCGGGACAGGGGGTCGTTGGCTACACCTTC | CASSSGQGVVGYTF | TRBJ1-2 | . | TRBV5-1 | TRBD1
TGTGCCAGCAGCGTTAGTGTTGAGCAGTTCTTC | CASSVSVEQFF | TRBJ2-1 | . | TRBV9 | .
TGTGCCAGCAGCCCCGATGGGACAGGGGGACACGAGCAGTACTTC | CASSPDGTGGHEQYF | TRBJ2-7 | . | TRBV7-6 | TRBD1
TGTGCCAGTCGCGACAGGGGGGGAGAAAAACTGTTTTTT | CASRDRGGEKLFF | TRBJ1-4 | . | TRBV19 | TRBD1
TGTGCCAGTAAAGGGCAGGCTGCTGTCTATGGCTACACCTTC | CASKGQAAVYGYTF | TRBJ1-2 | . | TRBV6-5 | .
TGTGCCAGCAGGGGGGACGGAACCTATGAAAAACTGTTTTTT | CASRGDGTYEKLFF | TRBJ1-4 | . | TRBV2 | .
TGTGCCAGCAGCTTAACAACAGGGACAGATACGCAGTATTTT | CASSLTTGTDTQYF | TRBJ2-3 | . | TRBV7-3 | .
TGTGCCAGCAGCTTCCCAGGGAGCGGGAGTAGGGAGACCCAGTACTTC | CASSFPGSGSRETQYF | TRBJ2-5 | once | TRBV5-5 | TRBD2
TGTGCCAGCAGCTCCAGGGTGAGTTTGGCAGATACGCAGTATTTT | CASSSRVSLADTQYF | TRBJ2-3 | once | TRBV9 | .
TGTGCCAGCTCACCGGGGACGGATCCTTTCTTT | CASSPGTDPFF | TRBJ1-1 | few | TRBV18 | .
TGCGCCAGCAGCTTGGCTAGGGGGCTAGAAGCTTTCTTT | CASSLARGLEAFF | TRBJ1-1 | few | TRBV5-1 | TRBD1
TGCGCCAGCAGTGAGGGAGCGGGAGTGGAGACCCAGTACTTC | CASSEGAGVETQYF | TRBJ2-5 | . | TRBV10-1 | TRBD2
TGCGCCAGCAGCTTGGCCGGGACCCCCAGGCAGCCCCAGCATTTT | CASSLAGTPRQPQHF | TRBJ1-5 | . | TRBV5-1 | .
TGTGCCAGCTCACCGGAACGGCCCAGGGTAGGCAGAGACACCATATATTTT | CASSPERPRVGRDTIYF | TRBJ1-3 | . | TRBV18 | .
TGTGCCAGCAGCTTAACCGGGACTAGCACCTTTAACGAGCAGTACTTC | CASSLTGTSTFNEQYF | TRBJ2-7 | . | TRBV11-3 | TRBD2
TGTGCCAGCAGCCTTACCGGGACAGGGAACGAGCAGTACTTC | CASSLTGTGNEQYF | TRBJ2-7 | . | TRBV4-2 | TRBD1
TGTGCCAGTGGGGGTGGGCTAGCGGGAGGAACGCCTAGCACAGATACGCAGTATTTT | CASGGGLAGGTPSTDTQYF | TRBJ2-3 | . | TRBV19 | TRBD2
TGTGCCTGTGAGAGAAACACTGAAGCTTTCTTT | CACERNTEAFF | TRBJ1-1 | few | TRBV30 | .
TGTGCCAGCAGCTTAGTCAGAAGCTTACCGAACAATGAGCAGTTCTTC | CASSLVRSLPNNEQFF | TRBJ2-1 | . | TRBV11-2 | .